A selection of T cell receptor beta chains follows, all from one sample in a study of blood T cell repertoires in COVID-19. The method was immunoSEQ multiplex PCR; TCRdb's version includes in-frame clones alone and lacks a portion of them. The sample lists roughly 190,000 clones, 80% to 90% occurring once. The sequenced sample consisted of peripheral blood. Receptors originate from a man younger than 40 with acute or convalescent COVID-19. CDR3s include the opening cysteine and the closing phenylalanine or tryptophan. Fields, in order: J gene, V gene, clone size, D gene, CDR3 DNA, CDR3 protein. A D gene is named only where the DNA matches it firmly. Expanded clones are given a class, and other clones once, few, many or no size at all.

>TRBJ1-1|TRBV7-8|-|TRBD1
TGTGCCAGCAGCCAACCGACAGGGTTGGTCACTGAAGCTTTCTTT
CASSQPTGLVTEAFF
>TRBJ1-2|TRBV19|-|-
TGTGCCAGTAGCCCTCAGGGCCTGAGTGGCTACACCTTC
CASSPQGLSGYTF
>TRBJ2-1|TRBV29-1|-|-
TGCAGCGTTGATCTTATCCATATCGGCAATGAGCAGTTCTTC
CSVDLIHIGNEQFF
>TRBJ2-1|TRBV14|few|-
TGTGCCAGCAGCCCAGGGTATAGGGGTGAGCAGTTCTTC
CASSPGYRGEQFF
>TRBJ1-6|TRBV7-9|-|-
TGTGCCAGCAGCCCAGGGATCTTTAATTCACCCCTCCACTTT
CASSPGIFNSPLHF
>TRBJ2-2|TRBV19|-|-
TGTGCCAGTAGGGACAATCCAAACACCGGGGAGCTGTTTTTT
CASRDNPNTGELFF
>TRBJ2-1|TRBV3-1/TRBV3-2|-|TRBD2
TGTGCCAGCAGAGCTAGCGGGGGGAGCTCCTACAATGAGCAGTTCTTC
CASRASGGSSYNEQFF
>TRBJ2-7|TRBV6-5|-|-
TGTGCCAGCAGTTACGGAGGTAATCGGGGCGAGCAGTACTTC
CASSYGGNRGEQYF
>TRBJ1-1|TRBV5-4|-|-
TGTGCCAGTCGCGGGGGTAGTCGGATGAACACTGAAGCTTTCTTT
CASRGGSRMNTEAFF
>TRBJ1-6|TRBV19|-|-
TGTGCCAGTAGTATTGGCCTCGGGAATTCACCCCTCCACTTT
CASSIGLGNSPLHF
>TRBJ1-1|TRBV12-3/TRBV12-4|-|-
TGTGCCAGCAGCCCTAGACAGGCGAGTGAAGCTTTCTTT
CASSPRQASEAFF
>TRBJ2-1|TRBV2|-|TRBD1
TGTGCCAGCAGTGGACAGGGGAGCTCCTACAATGAGCAGTTCTTC
CASSGQGSSYNEQFF
>TRBJ1-3|TRBV30|-|-
TGTGCCTGGAGCGCAGGGATATCTGGAAACACCATATATTTT
CAWSAGISGNTIYF
>TRBJ2-3|TRBV14|-|TRBD1
TGTGCCAGCAGCCAAGGTTCCTGGACAGGGGGAGATACGCAGTATTTT
CASSQGSWTGGDTQYF
>TRBJ2-7|TRBV24-1|once|TRBD1
TGTGCCACCGGTCCAGGGGGATCCTCCTACGAGCAGTACTTC
CATGPGGSSYEQYF
>TRBJ2-7|TRBV6-5|once|TRBD2
TGTGCCAGCAGTCTTCTAGCGGGGGAAGCCTACGAGCAGTACTTC
CASSLLAGEAYEQYF
>TRBJ2-3|TRBV11-2|-|-
TGTGCCAGCAGCTTACTCGTAAATACAGATACGCAGTATTTT
CASSLLVNTDTQYF
>TRBJ1-1|TRBV5-6|-|TRBD1
TGTGCCAGCACTATAGACAGGGGGCGCGAAGCTTTCTTT
CASTIDRGREAFF
>TRBJ1-2|TRBV5-1|-|TRBD1
TGCGCCAGCAGCTTGGTAGGGGGCTCCTATGGCTACACCTTC
CASSLVGGSYGYTF
>TRBJ2-7|TRBV4-1|-|TRBD1
TGCGCCAGCAGCCAAAGACAGGGGCCTCGCGAGCAGTACTTC
CASSQRQGPREQYF
>TRBJ2-5|TRBV20-1|-|-
TGCAGTGCTAGTCTCGCGGTGCTACAGTACTTC
CSASLAVLQYF
>TRBJ2-3|TRBV6-1|-|-
TGTGCCAGCAGTGAGAGGGAAACAGATACGCAGTATTTT
CASSERETDTQYF
>TRBJ2-3|TRBV5-1|-|TRBD1
TGCGCCAGCTGCAAACAGGGACAGACTAGCACAGATACGCAGTATTTT
CASCKQGQTSTDTQYF
>TRBJ2-2|TRBV19|-|-
TGTGCCAGTAGTACTGACCTCAGGGGAACCGGGGAGCTGTTTTTT
CASSTDLRGTGELFF
>TRBJ1-6|TRBV27|once|TRBD1
TGTGCCAGCAGTTTATCGGGGACAGGGGTTTCACCCCTCCACTTT
CASSLSGTGVSPLHF
>TRBJ2-7|TRBV10-1|-|TRBD1
TGCGCCAGCAGTGGGGACAGGGCCCTACCCTCCTACGAGCAGTACTTC
CASSGDRALPSYEQYF
>TRBJ1-4|TRBV19|once|-
TGTGCCAGTAGTTCGAGACAGGCCCCTAATGAAAAACTGTTTTTT
CASSSRQAPNEKLFF
>TRBJ1-4|TRBV19|-|TRBD1
TGTGCCAGTAGTTCTAGGGACAGGGGACGTGCAACTAATGAAAAACTGTTTTTT
CASSSRDRGRATNEKLFF
>TRBJ2-2|TRBV9|-|TRBD1
TGTGCCAGCAGCGTCCAGAAGGGGGCTGACACCGGGGAGCTGTTTTTT
CASSVQKGADTGELFF
>TRBJ2-5|TRBV5-5|-|-
TGTGCCAGCAGCCCAACCCCGGGGGAGACCCAGTACTTC
CASSPTPGETQYF
>TRBJ1-1|TRBV28|-|TRBD1
TGTGCCAGCAGTCCCGGGACAGTGAACACTGAAGCTTTCTTT
CASSPGTVNTEAFF
>TRBJ1-3|TRBV27|few|-
TGTGCCAGCAGTTTAGACAGGAGCTCTGGAAACACCATATATTTT
CASSLDRSSGNTIYF
>TRBJ1-5|TRBV30|-|-
TGTGCCTGGATGGGGAAGGGGCACCTTAATCAGCCCCAGCATTTT
CAWMGKGHLNQPQHF
>TRBJ2-1|TRBV6-5|-|TRBD2
TGTGCCAGCAGTAAACCGGGACTAGTTTTCAATGAGCAGTTCTTC
CASSKPGLVFNEQFF
>TRBJ1-6|TRBV19|-|TRBD1
TGTGCCAGTAGTCCCCTATGGCCGGACAGGGACTTTGGTGTCCACTTT
CASSPLWPDRDFGVHF
>TRBJ1-4|TRBV15|-|-
TGTGCCACCAGCGAAACCGGGGACATAAATGAAAAACTGTTTTTT
CATSETGDINEKLFF